These 6 T cell receptor beta chains share one sample of origin, sequenced in a study of T cell responses to AZD1222 COVID-19 vaccine. Generated by immunoSEQ multiplex PCR, the TCRdb table keeps only in-frame clones and is missing some. The sample lists approximately 79,000 clones, 88% seen once, with under 20% in the top ten. The material was peripheral blood, obtained on day 0 of AZD1222 vaccination. These receptors were obtained from an adult in good health.

This chain uses TRBV9 with TRBJ2-1; TRBD2 matches 10 bases. Germline CDR1 is SGDLS and CDR2 is YYNGEE. The CDR3 length is 15 residues. V shed 2 bases, J shed 5 bases, and the junction held 4 bases outside the gene matches. CDR3 protein: CASSVSGRSHNEQFF. CDR3 coding DNA: TGTGCCAGCAGCGTTAGCGGGAGGTCCCACAATGAGCAGTTCTTC.

The J gene is TRBJ1-1, the V gene TRBV11-2, with TRBD1 matching 9 bases. The germline V gene encodes CDR1 SGHAT and CDR2 FQNNGV. The CDR3 runs 16 residues. Trimming cost V 2 bases and J 1 base; bases outside gene matches: 5. The CDR3 DNA is TGTGCCAGCAGCTTAACGCTGGGACAGGGGAACACTGAAGCTTTCTTT. It translates to CASSLTLGQGNTEAFF.

J is TRBJ2-1 and V is TRBV18, with 11 positions matching TRBD1. CDR3 length: 15 residues. CDR1 and CDR2 from the germline V gene are KGHSH and LQKENI. Losses at the gene ends were 2 bases for V and 6 bases for J; bases not matched to a gene: 3. For the CDR3, the DNA is TGTGCCAGCTCACCATCCGGGACAGGGGGCAATGAGCAGTTCTTC. It codes for CASSPSGTGGNEQFF.

Concerning this clone: At one end the junction does not follow the germline gene, possibly because of a read error. The chain links TRBV7-7 to TRBJ2-1; no firm D call. Germline assignment: CDR1 SSHAT and CDR2 FNYEAQ (reference sequence). This CDR3 is built from 14 residues. DNA for the CDR3: TGTGCTAGCAGCTTAGGCCAGGATCACAATGAGCAGTTCTTC. It is translated as CASSLGQDHNEQFF. The complete variable domain, with remaining parts taken from reference TRBV7-7 and TRBJ2-1, reads GAGVSQSPRYKVTKRGQDVTLRCDPISSHATLYWYQQALGQGPEFLTYFNYEAQPDKSGLPSDRFSAERPEGSISTLTIQRTEQRDSAMYRCASSLGQDHNEQFFGPGTRLTVL.

The chain employs TRBV11-1 and TRBJ2-1; D is undetermined. Per the germline V gene, CDR1 is SGHAT and CDR2 is FQDESV (reference sequence). V was pared by 5 bases and J by 9 bases, with 11 bases between. The CDR3 is 12 residues long. The CDR3 reads CASSPITGEQFF. Written as DNA, the CDR3 is TGTGCCAGCAGCCCCATAACCGGTGAGCAGTTCTTC.

A single count supports this clone. The chain uses TRBV18 and TRBJ1-4; D is uncertain. Germline loops: CDR1 KGHSH, CDR2 LQKENI. The CDR3 covers 14 residues. With 2 bases removed from V and 3 bases from J, the gap between germline ends came to 7 bases. The CDR3 DNA follows: TGTGCCAGCTCACCATTGGCAGCTAATGAAAAACTGTTTTTT. Its translation: CASSPLAANEKLFF.